This TCR beta chain was captured in a study of beta chain features in type 1 diabetes. Study information: Sorted cell examination encompassed 85 million to 140 million cells across all samples.

This clone has just one count. This CDR3 comprises 14 residues. The V and J ends lost 10 bases and 2 bases, in that order; junction bases with no gene match: 8. The germline V gene has CDR1 ENHRY and CDR2 SYGVKD. Heparinised blood was drawn once per donor, averaging around 110 mL. Sort purity for all populations was recorded as exceeding 98%. Expressed TCRB transcripts got sequenced, as all isolated RNA was reverse transcribed. TCRdb keeps only in-frame clones here, not all; method: immunoSEQ multiplex PCR. The sample holds tens of thousands of clones, approximately 59% seen once. The V gene is TRBV10-3, the J gene TRBJ2-7; 10 nucleotides line up with TRBD1. The sequence derives from a woman younger than 35 in good health. Sequenced material: Tregs from blood. Here the CDR3 reads CASSEGTGAYEQYF. The CDR3 region has the DNA TGTGCCAGCAGCGAAGGGACAGGGGCCTACGAGCAGTACTTC.